This TCR beta chain was sequenced in a study of CD8 T cells in Susac syndrome. The CDR3 is 13 amino acids. V was shortened by 3 bases and J by 5 bases, with 10 bases between the two germline ends. Germline loops: CDR1 MNHEY, CDR2 SMNVEV (reference sequence). RNA amounts of 0.5 to 1 ug underwent reverse transcription with random hexamers. Each CDR3 protein is one row after TCRdb ran MiXCR on the immunoSEQ multiplex PCR reads. The sample lists some 300,000 distinct CDR3 sequences; over 75% were seen once. The TCR sequence derives from a human donor with multiple sclerosis. The J gene is TRBJ1-1, the V gene TRBV27; D gene ambiguous. Sequenced: CD8+ T cells from PBMCs. CDR3 loop: CASSFTMSTEAFF. DNA of the CDR3: TGTGCCAGCAGTTTCACCATGTCTACTGAAGCTTTCTTT.